This TCR beta chain was profiled in a study of blood T cell repertoires in COVID-19. As processed by the authors: Reference gene primer amplification in the assay estimated nucleated cell counts. Some clones are missing from TCRdb's copy, which holds only in-frame ones; the method was immunoSEQ multiplex PCR. V, J and clone size derive from that table, while D and trimming were established from the DNA sequence. The table lists over 600,000 clones, 85% to 90% of them singletons. Germline lookup yields CDR1 GTSNPN and CDR2 SVGIG (reference sequence). Trimming stripped 1 base from V and 2 bases from J, with 9 bases between. This CDR3 contains 15 residues.

Material for sequencing was peripheral blood. The TCR sequence derives from a woman under 30 with acute or convalescent COVID-19. The rearrangement links TRBV30 to TRBJ1-6; perhaps TRBD1 as D (6 bases). In nucleotides, the CDR3 is TGTGCCTGGAGTGGGACAGAGACCTATAATTCACCCCTCCACTTT. This sequence encodes CAWSGTETYNSPLHF.